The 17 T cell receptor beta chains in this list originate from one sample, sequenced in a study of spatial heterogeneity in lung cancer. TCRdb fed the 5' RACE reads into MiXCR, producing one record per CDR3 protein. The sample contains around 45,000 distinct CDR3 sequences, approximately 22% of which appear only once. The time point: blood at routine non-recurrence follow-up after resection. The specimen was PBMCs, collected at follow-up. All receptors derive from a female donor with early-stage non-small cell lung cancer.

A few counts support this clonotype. CDR3 coding DNA: TGTGCCAGCAGTTACAGGAGGGTGGGAAGATCTGGAAACACCATATATTTT. Translation: CASSYRRVGRSGNTIYF. The rearrangement links TRBV6-5 to TRBJ1-3; D not resolved. The V gene's germline CDR1 is MNHEY and CDR2 SVGAGI. The CDR3 spans 17 residues. V lost 2 bases to trimming and J lost 1 base, with 15 bases between them.

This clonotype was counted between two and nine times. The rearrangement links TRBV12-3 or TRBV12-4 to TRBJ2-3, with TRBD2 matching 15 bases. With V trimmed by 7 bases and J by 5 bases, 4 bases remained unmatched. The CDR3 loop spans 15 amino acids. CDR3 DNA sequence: TGTGCCAGCACCTGGGGACTAGCGGGGGGAGATACGCAGTATTTT. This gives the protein CASTWGLAGGDTQYF.

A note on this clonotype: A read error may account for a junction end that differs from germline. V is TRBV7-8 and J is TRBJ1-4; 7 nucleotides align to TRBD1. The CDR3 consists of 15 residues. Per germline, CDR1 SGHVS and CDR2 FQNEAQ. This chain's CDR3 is CTSSLRAGGGEKLFF. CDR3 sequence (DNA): TGTACCAGCAGCTTACGGGCAGGGGGTGGCGAAAAACTGTTTTTT.

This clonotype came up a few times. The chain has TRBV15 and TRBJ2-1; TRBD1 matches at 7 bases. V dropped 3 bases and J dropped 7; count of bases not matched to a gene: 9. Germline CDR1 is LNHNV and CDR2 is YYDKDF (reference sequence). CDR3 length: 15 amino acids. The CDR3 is CATSSRTGPQNEQFF. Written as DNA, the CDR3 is TGTGCCACCAGCAGCCGGACAGGACCACAAAATGAGCAGTTCTTC.

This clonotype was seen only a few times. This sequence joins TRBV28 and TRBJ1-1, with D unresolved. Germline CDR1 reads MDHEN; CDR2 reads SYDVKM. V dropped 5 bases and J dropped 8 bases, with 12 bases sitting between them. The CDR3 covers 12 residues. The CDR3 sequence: CASSRFFGEAFF. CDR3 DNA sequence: TGTGCCAGCAGTCGTTTTTTCGGAGAAGCTTTCTTT.

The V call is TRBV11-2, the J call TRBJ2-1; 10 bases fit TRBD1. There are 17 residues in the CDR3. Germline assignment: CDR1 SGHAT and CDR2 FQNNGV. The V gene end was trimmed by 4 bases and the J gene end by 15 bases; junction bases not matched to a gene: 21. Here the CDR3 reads CASSSLGHAGDRGKMFF. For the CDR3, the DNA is TGTGCCAGCAGCTCACTAGGTCACGCGGGGGACAGGGGCAAAATGTTCTTC.

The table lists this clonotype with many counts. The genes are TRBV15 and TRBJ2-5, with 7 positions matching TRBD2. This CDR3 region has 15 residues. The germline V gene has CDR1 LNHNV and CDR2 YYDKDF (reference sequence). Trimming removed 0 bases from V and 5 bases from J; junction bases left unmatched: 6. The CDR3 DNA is TGTGCCACCAGCAGAGATACTGCGGGGGAGGAGACCCAGTACTTC. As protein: CATSRDTAGEETQYF.

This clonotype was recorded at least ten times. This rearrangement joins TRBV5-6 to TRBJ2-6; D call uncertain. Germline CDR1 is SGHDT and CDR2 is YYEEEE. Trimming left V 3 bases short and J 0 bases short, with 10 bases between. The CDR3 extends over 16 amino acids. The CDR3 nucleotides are TGTGCCAGCAGCTCCGGCCCGTTCTCTGGGGCCAACGTCCTGACTTTC. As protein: CASSSGPFSGANVLTF.

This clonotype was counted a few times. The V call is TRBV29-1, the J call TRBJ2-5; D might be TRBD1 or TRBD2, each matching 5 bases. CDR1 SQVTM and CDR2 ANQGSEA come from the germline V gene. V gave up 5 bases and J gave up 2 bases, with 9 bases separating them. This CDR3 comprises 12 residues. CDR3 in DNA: TGCAGCGTTCACTGGGGGCAAGAGACCCAGTACTTC. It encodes CSVHWGQETQYF.

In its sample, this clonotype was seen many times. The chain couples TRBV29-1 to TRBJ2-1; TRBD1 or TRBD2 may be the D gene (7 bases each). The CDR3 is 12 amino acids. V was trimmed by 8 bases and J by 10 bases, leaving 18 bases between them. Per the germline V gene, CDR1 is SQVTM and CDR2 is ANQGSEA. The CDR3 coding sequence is TGCAGCCTGGGACAGCGGGACATGGAGCAGTTCTTC. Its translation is CSLGQRDMEQFF.

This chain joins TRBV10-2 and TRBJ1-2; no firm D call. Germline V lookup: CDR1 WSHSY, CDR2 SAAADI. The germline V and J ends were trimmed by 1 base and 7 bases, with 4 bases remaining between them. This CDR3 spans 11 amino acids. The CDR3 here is CASSEWAGYTF. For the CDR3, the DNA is TGCGCCAGCAGTGAGTGGGCTGGCTACACCTTC.

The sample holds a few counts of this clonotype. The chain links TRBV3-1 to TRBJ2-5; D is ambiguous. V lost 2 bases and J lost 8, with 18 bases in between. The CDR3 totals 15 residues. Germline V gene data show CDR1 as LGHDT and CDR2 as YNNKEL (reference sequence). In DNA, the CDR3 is TGTGCCAGCAGCCAACAGTTCCCCCTTCTTGCCACCCAGTACTTC. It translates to CASSQQFPLLATQYF.

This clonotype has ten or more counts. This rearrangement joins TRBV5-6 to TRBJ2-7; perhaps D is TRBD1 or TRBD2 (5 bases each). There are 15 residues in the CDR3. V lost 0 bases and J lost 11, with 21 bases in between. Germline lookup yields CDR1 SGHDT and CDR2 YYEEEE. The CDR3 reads CASSLAGTGISRKYV. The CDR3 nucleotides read TGTGCCAGCAGCTTGGCAGGGACGGGGATTTCGAGGAAGTACGTC.

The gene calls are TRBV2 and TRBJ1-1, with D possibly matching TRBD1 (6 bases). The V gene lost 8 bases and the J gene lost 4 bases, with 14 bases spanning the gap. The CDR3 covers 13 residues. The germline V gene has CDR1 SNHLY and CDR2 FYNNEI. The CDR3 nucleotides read TGTGCCAGCGGCCCAGGGGAGGGCACTGAAGCTTTCTTT. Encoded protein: CASGPGEGTEAFF.

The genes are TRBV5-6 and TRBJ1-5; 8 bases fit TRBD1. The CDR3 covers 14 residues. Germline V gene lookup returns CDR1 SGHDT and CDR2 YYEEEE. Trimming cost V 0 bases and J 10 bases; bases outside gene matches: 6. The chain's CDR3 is CASSLGQGKGPQHF. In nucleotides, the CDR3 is TGTGCCAGCAGCTTGGGACAGGGGAAGGGACCCCAGCATTTT.

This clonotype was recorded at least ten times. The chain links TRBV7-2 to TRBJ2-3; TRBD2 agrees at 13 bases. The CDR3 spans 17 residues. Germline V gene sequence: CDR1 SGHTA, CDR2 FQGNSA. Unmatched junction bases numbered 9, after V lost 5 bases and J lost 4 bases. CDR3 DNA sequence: TGTGCCAGCAGCCCTCGGACTAGCGGGAGAGGTGCAGATACGCAGTATTTT. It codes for CASSPRTSGRGADTQYF.

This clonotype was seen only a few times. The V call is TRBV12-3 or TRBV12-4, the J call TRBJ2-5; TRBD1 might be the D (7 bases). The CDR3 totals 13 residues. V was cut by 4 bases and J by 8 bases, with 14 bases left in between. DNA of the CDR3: TGTGCCAGCAGTTCGGAGGGGGCAGGAACCCAGTACTTC. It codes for CASSSEGAGTQYF.